The entry that follows covers one T cell receptor beta chain sequence. The table lists this clonotype with a few counts. There is no known antigen for this receptor. One base away there is no much larger clone; base qualities are not given. PBMCs were isolated by Ficoll-Paque density gradient centrifugation. This sample is drawn from a study of T-cell memory formation after mild COVID-19 (dated by TCRdb to the early 2020s). Study-level background: TCR sequence clusters from the two donors were largely donor specific. T-cell clones expanding and contracting after mild COVID-19 in a couple of donors were tracked by longitudinal TCRalpha and TCRbeta repertoire sequencing. Two young, previously healthy adult volunteers made up the cohort, one male and one female. What the authors observed across the whole study: The detection of some responding clones in pre-infection memory suggests that pre-existing cross-reactive memory T cells joined the SARS-CoV-2 response. The study covered only two mild cases, and larger cohorts including severe cases with pre-infection samples were considered necessary. Clones contracting from day 15 to 85 had balanced CD4/CD8 phenotypes, while a second wave expanding from day 15 to 37 was biased towards CD4+. Whether the second-wave clones peaking on day 37 were SARS-CoV-2 specific was not confirmed. Contracting CD4+ clones were found mainly in CM and EM memory subsets, while CD8+ clones were enriched in EMRA.

For sequencing, an Illumina NovaSeq 6000 was employed. Using 5'RACE with constant-segment primers, TCRalpha and TCRbeta cDNA libraries were constructed, with sample barcodes and unique molecular identifiers added in the process. RNA was extracted from every sample with Trizol reagent. Libraries were amplified in two PCR steps, with a second sample barcode and Illumina TruSeq adapters added in the second step. The libraries were sequenced on an Illumina NovaSeq using 2 x 150 bp paired-end reads. From the authors' description of their analysis: Reads were demultiplexed and collapsed into UMI-guided consensus sequences with migec v1.2.7. Using mixcr v2.1.11, UMI consensuses were aligned to TRA and TRB V and J templates and then assembled into clonotypes. A clonotype was counted as expanded or contracted only if both edgeR and NoisET called the change significant, with noise models trained on biological replicates. For edgeR calls, the thresholds were a false discovery rate-adjusted p below 0.01 and a log2 fold-change of 1. As an exploratory analysis of dynamics, PCA with hierarchical clustering was applied to max-normalized trajectories of the 1000 most abundant clonotypes. The CD4 or CD8 phenotype of responding clones was assigned using the separately sequenced CD4+ and CD8+ repertoires. TCRdb reprocessing: public reads trimmed at Q25 with fastp, clones called with MiXCR, in-frame beta chains kept. CDR3 protein duplicates are merged, each entry listing the most common genes and DNA. These V and J calls originate from TCRdb's pipeline instead of the authors' own analysis. In all, the sample holds a few hundred thousand distinct CDR3 sequences, and roughly 19% of those were seen once. The ten largest clones capture roughly 23% of the sample.

At the junction V is shortened by 3 bases and J by 2 bases, with 17 bases in between. Looking up the germline V gene yields CDR1 KGHSH and CDR2 LQKENI. The CDR3 measures 16 amino acids from cysteine to phenylalanine. The kept DNA is CDR3 alone, 48 bases in frame from the first base. The sequence came from a man between 18 and 29 years old who had mild COVID-19 (a few samples of this study predate the infection). The sample titles of this study are shuffled in the database, so cell type and time point are left out; the donor was told from shared clones. Recombination joined TRBV18 with TRBJ2-7; the D region may be TRBD1 or TRBD2, each matching 7 bases equally. The sample comprised PBMCs or a T cell subset sorted from them (not recorded which). The CDR3 protein: CASSPPSAGGAYEQYF. The sequenced DNA: TGTGCCAGCTCACCGCCTTCCGCAGGGGGGGCCTACGAGCAGTACTTC.